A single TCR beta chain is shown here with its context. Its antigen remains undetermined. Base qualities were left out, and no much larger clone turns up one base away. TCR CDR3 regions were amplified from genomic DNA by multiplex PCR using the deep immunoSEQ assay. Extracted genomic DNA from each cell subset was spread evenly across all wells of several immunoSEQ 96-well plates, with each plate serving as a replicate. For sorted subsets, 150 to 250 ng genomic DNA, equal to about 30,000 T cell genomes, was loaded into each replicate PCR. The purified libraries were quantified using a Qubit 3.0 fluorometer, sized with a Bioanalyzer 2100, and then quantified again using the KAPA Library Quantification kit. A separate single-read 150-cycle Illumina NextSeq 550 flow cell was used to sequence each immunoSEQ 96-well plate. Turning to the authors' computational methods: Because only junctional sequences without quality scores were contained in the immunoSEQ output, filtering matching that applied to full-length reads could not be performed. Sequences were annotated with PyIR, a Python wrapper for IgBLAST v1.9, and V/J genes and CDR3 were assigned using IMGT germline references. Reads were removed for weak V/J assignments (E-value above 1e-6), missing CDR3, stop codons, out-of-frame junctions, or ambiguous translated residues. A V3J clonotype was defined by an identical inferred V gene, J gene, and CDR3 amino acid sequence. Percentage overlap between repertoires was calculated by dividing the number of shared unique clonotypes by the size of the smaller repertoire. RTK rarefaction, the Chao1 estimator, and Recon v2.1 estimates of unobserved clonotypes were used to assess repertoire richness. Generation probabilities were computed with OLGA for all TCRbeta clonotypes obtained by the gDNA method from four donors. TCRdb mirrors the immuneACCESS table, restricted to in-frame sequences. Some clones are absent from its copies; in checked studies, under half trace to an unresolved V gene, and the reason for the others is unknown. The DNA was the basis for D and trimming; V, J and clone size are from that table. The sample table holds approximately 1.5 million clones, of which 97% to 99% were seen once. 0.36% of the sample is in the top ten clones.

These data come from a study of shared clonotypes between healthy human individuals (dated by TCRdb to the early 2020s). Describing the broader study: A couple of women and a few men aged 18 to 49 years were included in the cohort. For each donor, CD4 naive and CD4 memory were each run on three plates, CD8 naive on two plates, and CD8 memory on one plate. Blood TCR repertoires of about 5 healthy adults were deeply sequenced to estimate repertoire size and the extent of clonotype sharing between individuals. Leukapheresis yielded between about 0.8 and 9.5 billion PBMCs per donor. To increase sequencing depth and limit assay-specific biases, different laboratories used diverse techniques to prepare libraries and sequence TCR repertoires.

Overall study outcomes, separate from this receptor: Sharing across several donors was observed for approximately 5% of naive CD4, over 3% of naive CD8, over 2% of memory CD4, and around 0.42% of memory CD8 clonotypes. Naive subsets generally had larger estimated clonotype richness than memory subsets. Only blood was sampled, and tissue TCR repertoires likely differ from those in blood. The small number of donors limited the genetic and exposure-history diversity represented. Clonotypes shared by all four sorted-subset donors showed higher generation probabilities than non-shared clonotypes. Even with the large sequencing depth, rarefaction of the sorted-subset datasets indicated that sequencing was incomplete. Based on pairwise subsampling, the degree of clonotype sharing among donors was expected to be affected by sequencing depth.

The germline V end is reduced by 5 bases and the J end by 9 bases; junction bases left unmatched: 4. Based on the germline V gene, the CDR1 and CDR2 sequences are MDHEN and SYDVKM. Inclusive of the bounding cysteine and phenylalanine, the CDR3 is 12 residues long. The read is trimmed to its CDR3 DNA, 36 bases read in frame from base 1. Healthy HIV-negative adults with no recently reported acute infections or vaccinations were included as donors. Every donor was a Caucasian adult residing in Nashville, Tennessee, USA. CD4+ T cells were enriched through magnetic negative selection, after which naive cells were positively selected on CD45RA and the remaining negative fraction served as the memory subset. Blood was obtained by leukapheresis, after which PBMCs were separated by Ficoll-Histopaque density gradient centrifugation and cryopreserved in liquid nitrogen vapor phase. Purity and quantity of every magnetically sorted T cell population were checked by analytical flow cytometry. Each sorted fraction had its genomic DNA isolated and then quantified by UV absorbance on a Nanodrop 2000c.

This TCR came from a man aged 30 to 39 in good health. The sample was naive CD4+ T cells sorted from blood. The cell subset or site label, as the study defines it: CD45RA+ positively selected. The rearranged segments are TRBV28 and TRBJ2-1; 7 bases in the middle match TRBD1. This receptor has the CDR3 CASSTRGLEQFF. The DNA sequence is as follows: TGTGCCAGCAGTACGAGGGGGCTTGAGCAGTTCTTC.